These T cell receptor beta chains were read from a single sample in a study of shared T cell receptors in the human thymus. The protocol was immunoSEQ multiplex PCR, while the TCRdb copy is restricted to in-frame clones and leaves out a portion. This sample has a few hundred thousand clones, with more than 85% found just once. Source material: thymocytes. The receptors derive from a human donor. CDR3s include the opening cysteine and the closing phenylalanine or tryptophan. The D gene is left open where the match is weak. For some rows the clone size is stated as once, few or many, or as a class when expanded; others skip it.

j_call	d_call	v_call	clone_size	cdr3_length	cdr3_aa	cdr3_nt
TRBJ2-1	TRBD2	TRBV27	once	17	CASSPYSETSEYNEQFF	TGTGCCAGCAGTCCCTATTCTGAGACTAGCGAATACAATGAGCAGTTCTTC
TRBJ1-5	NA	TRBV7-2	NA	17	CASSLIDPAVLNQPQHF	TGTGCCAGCAGCTTAATAGATCCAGCCGTATTAAATCAGCCCCAGCATTTT
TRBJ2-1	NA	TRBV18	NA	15	CASSPPGVGGDEQFF	TGTGCCAGCTCACCACCGGGGGTCGGGGGAGATGAGCAGTTCTTC
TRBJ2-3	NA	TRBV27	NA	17	CASRRGFPRDLTDTQYF	TGTGCCAGCAGGAGGGGCTTCCCAAGGGACCTCACAGATACGCAGTATTTT
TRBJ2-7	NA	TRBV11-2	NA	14	CASSPADKGLQQYF	TGTGCCAGCAGCCCCGCAGACAAAGGTCTACAGCAGTACTTC
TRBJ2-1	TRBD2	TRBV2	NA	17	CASSVPLAGYSYNEQFF	TGTGCCAGCAGTGTCCCACTAGCGGGATACTCCTACAATGAGCAGTTCTTC
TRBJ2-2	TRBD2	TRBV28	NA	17	CASSLVPTSGNTGELFF	TGTGCCAGCAGTTTGGTCCCGACTAGCGGAAACACCGGGGAGCTGTTTTTT
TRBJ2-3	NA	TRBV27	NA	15	CASSSEGRGTDTQYF	TGTGCCAGCAGTTCTGAGGGGAGGGGGACGGATACGCAGTATTTT
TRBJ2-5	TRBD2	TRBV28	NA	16	CASSSPRTSGTETQYF	TGTGCCAGCAGTTCTCCGCGGACTAGCGGGACAGAGACCCAGTACTTC
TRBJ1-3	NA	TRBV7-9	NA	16	CASSWGSGDYGNTIYF	TGTGCCAGCAGCTGGGGATCAGGGGACTATGGAAACACCATATATTTT
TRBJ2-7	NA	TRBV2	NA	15	CASNRGGGASYEQYF	TGTGCCAGCAATCGAGGAGGTGGGGCCTCCTACGAGCAGTACTTC
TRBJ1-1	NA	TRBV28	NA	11	CASSLRQEAFF	TGTGCCAGCAGTTTAAGACAGGAAGCTTTCTTT
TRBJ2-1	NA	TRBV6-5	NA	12	CASNRPWDEQFF	TGTGCCAGCAATAGGCCATGGGATGAGCAGTTCTTC
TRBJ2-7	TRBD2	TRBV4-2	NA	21	CASSQELSLRFSAGEVDEQYF	TGTGCCAGCAGCCAAGAGTTGAGCCTCAGGTTCTCGGCGGGAGAGGTTGACGAGCAGTACTTC
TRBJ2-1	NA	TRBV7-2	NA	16	CASSLAGRASYNEQFF	TGTGCCAGCAGCTTAGCCGGGCGGGCCTCCTACAATGAGCAGTTCTTC
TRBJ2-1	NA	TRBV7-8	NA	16	CASSPVLARGYNEQFF	TGTGCCAGCAGCCCTGTCCTAGCGAGGGGCTACAATGAGCAGTTCTTC
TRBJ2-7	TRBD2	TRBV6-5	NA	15	CASSFRTSASREQYF	TGTGCCAGCAGTTTCAGGACTAGCGCATCCCGGGAGCAGTACTTC
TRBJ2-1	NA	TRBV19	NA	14	CASSIRGSYNEQFF	TGTGCCAGTAGTATACGGGGCTCCTACAATGAGCAGTTCTTC
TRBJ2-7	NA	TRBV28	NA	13	CASRGGLTYEQYF	TGTGCCAGCAGGGGGGGGCTTACCTACGAGCAGTACTTC
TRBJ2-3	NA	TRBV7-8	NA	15	CASSLRLGSRDTQYF	TGTGCCAGCAGCTTAAGGTTGGGGTCGCGAGATACGCAGTATTTT
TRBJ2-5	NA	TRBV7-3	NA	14	CASSLSGGQETQYF	TGTGCCAGCAGCTTATCTGGGGGGCAAGAGACCCAGTACTTC
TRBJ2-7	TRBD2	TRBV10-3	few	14	CAISESASGYEQYF	TGTGCCATCAGTGAGTCGGCTAGCGGATACGAGCAGTACTTC
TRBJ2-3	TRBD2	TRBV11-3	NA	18	CASSSGTSGIPSTDTQYF	TGTGCCAGCAGCTCCGGGACTAGCGGGATCCCTAGCACAGATACGCAGTATTTT
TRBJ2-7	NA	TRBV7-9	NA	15	CASSSQGSSSYEQYF	TGTGCCAGCAGCTCCCAAGGGAGTAGCTCCTACGAGCAGTACTTC
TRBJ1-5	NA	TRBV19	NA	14	CASFGGWGNQPQHF	TGTGCCAGCTTCGGGGGTTGGGGCAATCAGCCCCAGCATTTT
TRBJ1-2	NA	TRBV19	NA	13	CASSMWGGYGYTF	TGTGCCAGTAGTATGTGGGGGGGATATGGCTACACCTTC
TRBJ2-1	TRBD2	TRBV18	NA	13	CASSPRSGRNPVF	TGTGCCAGCTCACCAAGGAGCGGGAGGAACCCGGTCTTC
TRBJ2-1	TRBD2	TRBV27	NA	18	CASSFGDGLAGGYNEQFF	TGTGCCAGCAGTTTCGGGGACGGCTTGGCGGGGGGATACAATGAGCAGTTCTTC
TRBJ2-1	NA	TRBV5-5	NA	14	CASSWAGSYNEQFF	TGTGCCAGCAGCTGGGCGGGCTCCTATAATGAGCAGTTCTTC
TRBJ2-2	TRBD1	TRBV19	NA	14	CASSSEGGSGELFF	TGTGCCAGTAGTTCAGAAGGGGGCTCAGGGGAGCTGTTTTTT
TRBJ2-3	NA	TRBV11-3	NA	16	CASSLGKADCTDTQYF	TGTGCCAGCAGCCTAGGCAAGGCGGACTGCACAGATACGCAGTATTTT
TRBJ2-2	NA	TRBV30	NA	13	CAWSTIRTGELFF	TGTGCCTGGAGCACAATACGCACCGGGGAGCTGTTTTTT
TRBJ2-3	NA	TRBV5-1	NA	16	CASSLAGRGSTDTQYF	TGCGCCAGCAGCTTGGCCGGGCGCGGGAGCACAGATACGCAGTATTTT
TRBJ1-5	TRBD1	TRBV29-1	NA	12	CSVGQGNQPQHF	TGCAGCGTAGGACAGGGGAATCAGCCCCAGCATTTT
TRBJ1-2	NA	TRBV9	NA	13	CASSSCMAYGYTF	TGTGCCAGCAGCTCCTGTATGGCCTATGGCTACACCTTC
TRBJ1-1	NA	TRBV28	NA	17	CASSFYPRDYMNTEAFF	TGTGCCAGCAGTTTTTATCCAAGGGACTACATGAACACTGAAGCTTTCTTT
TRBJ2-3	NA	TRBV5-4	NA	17	CASSLARGLKASDTQYF	TGTGCCAGCAGCTTGGCTCGAGGGCTTAAGGCCTCAGATACGCAGTATTTT
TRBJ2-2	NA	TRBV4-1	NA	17	CASSQSRSVTALRELFF	TGCGCCAGCAGCCAATCCCGATCTGTGACGGCTTTGCGTGAGCTGTTTTTT
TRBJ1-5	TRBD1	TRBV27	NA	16	CASSLTGTGWYQPQHF	TGTGCCAGCAGTTTGACAGGGACAGGGTGGTATCAGCCCCAGCATTTT
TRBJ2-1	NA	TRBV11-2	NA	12	CASSSGRSEQFF	TGTGCCAGCAGTTCAGGGCGCAGCGAGCAGTTCTTC
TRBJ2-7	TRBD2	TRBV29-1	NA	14	CSTLGLAEPYEQYF	TGCAGCACCTTAGGACTAGCGGAGCCCTACGAGCAGTACTTC
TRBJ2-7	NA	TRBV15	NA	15	CATSRDRDTPYEQYF	TGTGCCACCAGCAGAGATCGGGACACCCCCTACGAGCAGTACTTC
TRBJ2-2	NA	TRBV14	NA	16	CASSQDLGGWSGELFF	TGTGCCAGCAGCCAAGATCTTGGGGGGTGGAGCGGGGAGCTGTTTTTT
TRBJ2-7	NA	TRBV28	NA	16	CASSFPRQGPFYEQYF	TGTGCCAGCAGTTTCCCCCGGCAGGGCCCCTTTTACGAGCAGTACTTC
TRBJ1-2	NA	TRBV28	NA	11	CASTPGRGYTF	TGTGCCAGCACCCCAGGTCGTGGCTACACCTTC
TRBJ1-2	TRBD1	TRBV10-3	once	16	CAISDGQGQGNYGYTF	TGTGCCATCAGTGATGGACAGGGACAGGGCAACTATGGCTACACCTTC
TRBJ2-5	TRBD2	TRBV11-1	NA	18	CASSLYSGTSGAQETQYF	TGTGCCAGCAGCTTATATAGCGGGACTAGCGGAGCTCAAGAGACCCAGTACTTC
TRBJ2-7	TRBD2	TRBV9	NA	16	CASSVDSSGPLYEQYF	TGTGCCAGCAGCGTTGACTCTAGCGGCCCCTTATACGAGCAGTACTTC
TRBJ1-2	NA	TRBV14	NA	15	CASSPSLRVNYGYTF	TGTGCCAGCAGCCCAAGTTTACGTGTTAACTATGGCTACACCTTC